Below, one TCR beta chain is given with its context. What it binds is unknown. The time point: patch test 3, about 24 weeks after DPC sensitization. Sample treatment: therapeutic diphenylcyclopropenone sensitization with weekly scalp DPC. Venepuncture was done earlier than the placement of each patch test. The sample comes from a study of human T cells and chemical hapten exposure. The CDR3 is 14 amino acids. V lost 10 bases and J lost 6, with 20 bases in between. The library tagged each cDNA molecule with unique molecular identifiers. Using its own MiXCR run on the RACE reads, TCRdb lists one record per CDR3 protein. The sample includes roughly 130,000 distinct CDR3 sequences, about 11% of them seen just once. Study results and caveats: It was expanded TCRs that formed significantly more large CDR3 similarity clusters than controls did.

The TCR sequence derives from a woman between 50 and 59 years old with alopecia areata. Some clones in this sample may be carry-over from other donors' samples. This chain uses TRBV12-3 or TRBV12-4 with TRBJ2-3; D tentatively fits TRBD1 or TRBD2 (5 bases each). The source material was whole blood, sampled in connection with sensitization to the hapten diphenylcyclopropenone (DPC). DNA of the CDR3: TGTGCCACTCGTTCTAAGGGGAGAAGTGATACGCAGTATTTT. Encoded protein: CATRSKGRSDTQYF.